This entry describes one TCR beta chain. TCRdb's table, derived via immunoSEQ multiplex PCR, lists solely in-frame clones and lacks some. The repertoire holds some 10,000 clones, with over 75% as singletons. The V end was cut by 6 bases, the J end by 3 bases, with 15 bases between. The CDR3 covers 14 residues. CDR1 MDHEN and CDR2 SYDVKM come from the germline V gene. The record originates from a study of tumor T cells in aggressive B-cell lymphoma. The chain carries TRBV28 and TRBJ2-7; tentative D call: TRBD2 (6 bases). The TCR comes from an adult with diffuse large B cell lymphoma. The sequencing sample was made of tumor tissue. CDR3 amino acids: CASRSAGLLYEQYF. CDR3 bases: TGTGCCAGCAGATCAGCAGGACTACTCTACGAGCAGTACTTC. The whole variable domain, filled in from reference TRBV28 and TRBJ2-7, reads DVKVTQSSRYLVKRTGEKVFLECVQDMDHENMFWYRQDPGLGLRLIYFSYDVKMKEKGDIPEGYSVSREKKERFSLILESASTNQTSMYLCASRSAGLLYEQYFGPGTRLTVT.